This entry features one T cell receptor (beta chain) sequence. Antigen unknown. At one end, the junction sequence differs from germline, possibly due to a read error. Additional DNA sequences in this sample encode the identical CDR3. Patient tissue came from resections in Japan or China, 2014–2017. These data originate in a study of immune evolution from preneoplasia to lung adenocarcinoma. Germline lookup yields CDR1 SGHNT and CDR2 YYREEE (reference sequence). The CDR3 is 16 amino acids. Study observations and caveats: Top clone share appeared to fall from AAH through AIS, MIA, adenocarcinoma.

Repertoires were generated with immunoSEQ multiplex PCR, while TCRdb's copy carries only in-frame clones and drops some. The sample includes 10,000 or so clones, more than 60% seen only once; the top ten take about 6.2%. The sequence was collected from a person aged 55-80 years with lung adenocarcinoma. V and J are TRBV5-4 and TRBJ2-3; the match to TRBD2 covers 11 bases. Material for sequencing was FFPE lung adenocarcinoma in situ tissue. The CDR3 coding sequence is TGCGCCAGCAGCTTGGAACTAGCGGGGGCTACAGATACGCAGTATTTT. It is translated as CASSLELAGATDTQYF.